The 20 T cell receptor beta chains below come from one sample, sequenced in a study of early T cells in non-severe SARS-CoV-2 infection. TCRdb recomputed calls from the 5' RACE reads with MiXCR, one row per CDR3 protein. This sample has tens of thousands of distinct CDR3 sequences, with 5.8% found just once. Sequenced sample: whole blood. The receptors here all came from an adult who was a healthcare worker with PCR-confirmed SARS-CoV-2 infection or an uninfected control (not recorded which).

This clonotype showed up many times. The DNA of the CDR3 is TGCAGTGCTAGGGGACTGGATCAAGAGACCCAGTACTTC. Its translation: CSARGLDQETQYF. The genes are TRBV20-1 and TRBJ2-5; TRBD2 is a possible D gene (6 bases). Deletions cut 3 bases from V and 2 bases from J, with 10 bases between. The CDR3 has 13 amino acids. CDR1 is DFQATT, CDR2 SNEGSKA, per germline (reference sequence).

This clonotype was recorded many times. The chain combines TRBV6-2 or TRBV6-3 with TRBJ2-5; TRBD2 matches at 10 bases. The CDR3 runs to 16 residues. Germline CDR1 is MNHEY and CDR2 is SVGEGT. Trimming took 5 bases from V and 1 from J; bases not matched to a gene: 7. DNA of the CDR3: TGTGCCAGCAGTCCGCTAGCGGGGGACCTCCAAGAGACCCAGTACTTC. Residues: CASSPLAGDLQETQYF.

This clonotype came up many times. The rearrangement joins TRBV21-1 to TRBJ1-1. TRBV21-1 is an annotated pseudogene. This CDR3 comprises 11 residues. CDR3 in amino acids: CASSTRPEAFF. In DNA, the CDR3 is TGTGCCAGCAGCACCCGCCCTGAAGCTTTCTTT.

There are many counts of this clonotype. J is TRBJ2-7 and V is TRBV19; tentatively, D is TRBD2 (6 bases). Looked up from germline, CDR1 is LNHDA and CDR2 is SQIVND (reference sequence). Between the trimmed V and J ends, which lost 3 bases and 2 bases, there was a span of 14 bases. CDR3 length: 15 amino acids. CDR3 sequence: CASSMTKTGAYEQYF. As DNA, the CDR3 is TGTGCCAGTAGTATGACGAAGACGGGGGCCTACGAGCAGTACTTC.

This clonotype came up many times. CDR3 sequence reads: CSASWRGYEQYF. In DNA form, the CDR3 reads TGCAGCGCTTCTTGGAGGGGCTACGAGCAGTACTTC. The V call is TRBV20-1, the J call TRBJ2-7; weak D call: TRBD2 (6 bases). The CDR3 sequence is 12 residues long. CDR1 and CDR2 from the germline V gene are DFQATT and SNEGSKA (reference sequence).

J is TRBJ2-1 and V is TRBV7-9; no firm D call. In germline, CDR1 is SEHNR, CDR2 FQNEAQ (reference sequence). Trimming cost V 4 bases and J 7 bases, with 17 bases left between them. CDR3 size: 15 residues. The CDR3 DNA follows: TGTGCCAGCAGCTCCCCCGTCACCCCCTGGAATGAGCAGTTCTTC. The encoded protein is CASSSPVTPWNEQFF. The complete variable domain, with remaining parts taken from reference TRBV7-9 and TRBJ2-1, reads DTGVSQNPRHKITKRGQNVTFRCDPISEHNRLYWYRQTLGQGPEFLTYFQNEAQLEKSRLLSDRFSAERPKGSFSTLEIQRTEQGDSAMYLCASSSPVTPWNEQFFGPGTRLTVL.

At least ten counts were recorded for this clonotype. The chain is built from TRBV7-9 and TRBJ2-3; D could derive from TRBD1 or TRBD2 (5 bases each). Germline V lookup: CDR1 SEHNR, CDR2 FQNEAQ (reference sequence). The CDR3 contains 14 residues. Trimming cost V 10 bases and J 0 bases, with 14 bases left between them. The CDR3 region has the DNA TGTGCCACCACCGGGGCAGGTAGCACAGATACGCAGTATTTT. Amino acid sequence: CATTGAGSTDTQYF.

This clonotype was detected a few times. This chain uses TRBV19 with TRBJ2-3; 9 positions agree with TRBD2. The CDR3 consists of 16 residues. Germline CDR1 reads LNHDA; CDR2 reads SQIVND (reference sequence). V dropped 8 bases and J dropped 1; count of bases not matched to a gene: 10. This chain's CDR3 is CASGPSSGTRTDTQYF. In DNA form, the CDR3 reads TGTGCCAGTGGGCCCTCTAGCGGGACCCGCACAGATACGCAGTATTTT.

This clonotype was detected only a few times. The chain combines TRBV15 with TRBJ2-6; no clear D gene. The CDR3 covers 12 residues. The germline V gene encodes CDR1 LNHNV and CDR2 YYDKDF (reference sequence). Trimming shortened V by 5 bases and J by 1 base, and 0 bases separated the two germline ends. CDR3 sequence (DNA): TGTGCCACCAGCTCTGGGGCCAACGTCCTGACTTTC. This sequence encodes CATSSGANVLTF.

The table lists this clonotype with many counts. V usage is TRBV7-9 and J usage is TRBJ2-1; the D gene is possibly TRBD2 (6 bases). V shed 4 bases and J shed 2 bases, with 12 bases lying between them. This CDR3 comprises 15 residues. CDR1 is SEHNR and CDR2 is FQNEAQ in the germline V gene (reference sequence). CDR3 residues: CASSSSDYPYNEQFF. The CDR3 DNA is TGTGCCAGCAGCTCGTCGGACTACCCCTACAATGAGCAGTTCTTC.

This clonotype was detected ten times or more. The gene calls are TRBV6-1 and TRBJ2-3; D ambiguous. Germline values: CDR1 MNHNS, CDR2 SASEGT. This CDR3 is built from 15 residues. The germline V and J ends were trimmed by 3 bases and 4 bases, with 14 bases remaining between them. CDR3: CASSDRPRWADTQYF. In DNA form, the CDR3 reads TGTGCCAGCAGTGACAGACCCAGGTGGGCAGATACGCAGTATTTT.

This clonotype occurred many times. The chain has TRBV9 and TRBJ1-2; D is possibly TRBD1 (6 bases). Germline CDR1 reads SGDLS; CDR2 reads YYNGEE. This CDR3 has 13 amino acids. V was cut by 4 bases and J by 6 bases, with 13 bases left in between. The CDR3 DNA reads TGTGCCAGCAGCAGAACAGGGTTTGATGGCTACACCTTC. Amino acid sequence: CASSRTGFDGYTF.

In this sample, this clonotype turned up many times. The V and J genes are TRBV9 and TRBJ1-1; D gene uncertain. This CDR3 comprises 13 residues. Germline V gene data show CDR1 as SGDLS and CDR2 as YYNGEE. V gave up 4 bases and J gave up 4 bases, with 11 bases separating them. Written as DNA, the CDR3 is TGTGCCAGCAGCCCCCATGGGAGCACTGAAGCTTTCTTT. Translation: CASSPHGSTEAFF. Using reference TRBV9 and TRBJ1-1 for the parts outside the CDR3, the full variable domain is DSGVTQTPKHLITATGQRVTLRCSPRSGDLSVYWYQQSLDQGLQFLIQYYNGEERAKGNILERFSAQQFPDLHSELNLSSLELGDSALYFCASSPHGSTEAFFGQGTRLTVV.

This clonotype has a count of ten or more. The chain employs TRBV7-2 and TRBJ1-4; 7 bases map to TRBD1. This CDR3 region has 16 residues. Losses at the gene ends were 5 bases for V and 6 bases for J; bases not matched to a gene: 12. CDR1 and CDR2 (germline): SGHTA, FQGNSA. CDR3 sequence: CASSRIPGQAHEKLFF. The CDR3 DNA reads as TGTGCCAGCAGCCGGATTCCAGGACAGGCCCATGAAAAACTGTTTTTT. The full variable domain, its missing parts supplied by reference TRBV7-2 and TRBJ1-4, is GAGVSQSPSNKVTEKGKDVELRCDPISGHTALYWYRQSLGQGLEFLIYFQGNSAPDKSGLPSDRFSAERTGGSVSTLTIQRTQQEDSAVYLCASSRIPGQAHEKLFFGSGTQLSVL.

This clonotype was found many times. The CDR3 reads CASSSTGRGYEQYF. The CDR3 DNA sequence: TGTGCCAGCAGTTCGACCGGCCGGGGCTACGAGCAGTACTTC. This sequence joins TRBV12-3 or TRBV12-4 and TRBJ2-7; perhaps TRBD2 as D (5 bases). The CDR3 is made up of 14 amino acids. Trimming removed 4 bases from V and 3 bases from J, with 13 bases in between.

This clonotype has a count of ten or more. The CDR3 DNA sequence: TGTGCCAGCAGCACGCGAGGGACCGAGCAGTACTTC. Protein sequence: CASSTRGTEQYF. V is TRBV11-2 and J is TRBJ2-7, with D perhaps assigned TRBD1 or TRBD2 (5 bases each). Germline V lookup: CDR1 SGHAT, CDR2 FQNNGV. The CDR3 sequence is 12 residues long. Trimming pared 5 bases from V and 6 bases from J, leaving 11 bases between.

This clonotype was recorded at least ten times. The chain has TRBV6-5 and TRBJ2-1; either TRBD1 or TRBD2 may fit D (6 bases each). V was trimmed by 2 bases and J by 7 bases, leaving 15 bases between them. This CDR3 contains 15 residues. Germline CDR1 MNHEY, CDR2 SVGAGI. CDR3 nucleotide sequence: TGTGCCAGCAGTTACGGGGGGCTGGCGAGAAATGAGCAGTTCTTC. Translated, it gives CASSYGGLARNEQFF.

There are many counts of this clonotype. This rearrangement joins TRBV30 to TRBJ2-7, with D perhaps assigned TRBD1 or TRBD2 (5 bases each). V lost 1 base and J lost 0, with 10 bases in between. The germline gives CDR1 GTSNPN, CDR2 SVGIG (reference sequence). The CDR3 is 14 residues long. In DNA form, the CDR3 reads TGTGCCTGGAGTGGAGGGGTCATCTCCTACGAGCAGTACTTC. The encoded protein is CAWSGGVISYEQYF.

This clonotype was found many times. Germline and junction disagree at one end, which may indicate a read error. The chain uses TRBV2 and TRBJ2-4, with D hard to call. The germline CDR1 and CDR2 sequences are SNHLY and FYNNEI. The CDR3 is made up of 12 amino acids. For the CDR3, the DNA is TGTGCCAGCAGTGAACAGGCCTCGAATAGGGACTTC. Translating it yields CASSEQASNRDF.

The rearrangement joins TRBV5-1 to TRBJ1-1, with TRBD1 matching over 8 bases. V gave up 4 bases and J gave up 0 bases; unmatched junction bases: 5. This CDR3 is 15 amino acids long. Germline-derived CDR1 and CDR2 are SGHRS and YFSETQ. For the CDR3, the DNA is TGCGCCAGCAGCCTATGGACAGGGCTGAACACTGAAGCTTTCTTT. This translates into CASSLWTGLNTEAFF.